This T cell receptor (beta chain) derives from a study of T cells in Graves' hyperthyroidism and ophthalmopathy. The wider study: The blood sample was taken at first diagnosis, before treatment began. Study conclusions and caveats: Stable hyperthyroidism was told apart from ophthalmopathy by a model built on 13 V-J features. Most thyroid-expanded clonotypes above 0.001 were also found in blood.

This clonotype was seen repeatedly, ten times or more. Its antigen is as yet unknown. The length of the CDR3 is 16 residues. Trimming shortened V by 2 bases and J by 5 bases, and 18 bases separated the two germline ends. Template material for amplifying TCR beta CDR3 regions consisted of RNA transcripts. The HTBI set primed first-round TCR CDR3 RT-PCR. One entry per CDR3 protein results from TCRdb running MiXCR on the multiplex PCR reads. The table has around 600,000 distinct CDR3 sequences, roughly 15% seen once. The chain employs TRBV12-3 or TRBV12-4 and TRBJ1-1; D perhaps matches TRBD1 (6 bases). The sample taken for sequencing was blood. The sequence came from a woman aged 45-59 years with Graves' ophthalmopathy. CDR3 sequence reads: CASSLLQRKRGTEAFF. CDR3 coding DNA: TGTGCCAGCAGTTTACTGCAGAGGAAGAGGGGGACTGAAGCTTTCTTT.